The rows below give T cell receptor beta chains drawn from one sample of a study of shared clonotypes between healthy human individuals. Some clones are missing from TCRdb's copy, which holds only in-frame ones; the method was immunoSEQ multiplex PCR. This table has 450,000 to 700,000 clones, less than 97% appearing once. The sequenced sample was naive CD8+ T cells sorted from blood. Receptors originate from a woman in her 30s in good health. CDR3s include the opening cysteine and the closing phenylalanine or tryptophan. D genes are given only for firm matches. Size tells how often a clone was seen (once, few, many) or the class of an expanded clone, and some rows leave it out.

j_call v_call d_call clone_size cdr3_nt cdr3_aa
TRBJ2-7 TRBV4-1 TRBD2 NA TGCGCCAGCAGCCAAGATCCGACTCTAGCGGGAGTGTACGAGCAGTACTTC CASSQDPTLAGVYEQYF
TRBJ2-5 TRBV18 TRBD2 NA TGTGCCAGCTCACCACCTGCGGGAGCTGGGGAGACCCAGTACTTC CASSPPAGAGETQYF
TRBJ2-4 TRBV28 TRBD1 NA TGTGCCAGCAGTTTACGGGACAGGGGTTCCAAAAACATTCAGTACTTC CASSLRDRGSKNIQYF
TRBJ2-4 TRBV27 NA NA TGTGCCAGCAGTCCAGCCGTAGCCGGCGACCTAGCCAAAAACATTCAGTACTTC CASSPAVAGDLAKNIQYF
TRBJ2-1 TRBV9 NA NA TGTGCCAGCAGCGTATGGGCCCGAACTTACAATGAGCAGTTCTTC CASSVWARTYNEQFF
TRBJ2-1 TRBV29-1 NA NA TGCAGCGTTGAAGATATGCCAGGAGGTTCCTACAATGAGCAGTTCTTC CSVEDMPGGSYNEQFF
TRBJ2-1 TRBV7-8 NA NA TGTGCCAGCAGCGCCGCCCGAGGGCCGGGCAATGAGCAGTTCTTC CASSAARGPGNEQFF
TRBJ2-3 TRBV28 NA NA TGTGCCAGCAGTTATCCAGGGTGGGGAGACACAGATACGCAGTATTTT CASSYPGWGDTDTQYF
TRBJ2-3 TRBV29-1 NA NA TGCAGCGTTAATACGCAGTATTTT CSVNTQYF
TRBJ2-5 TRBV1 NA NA TGCACCAGCAGCCAAGAGGGGGGGAGGAGGACCCAGTACTTC CTSSQEGGRRTQYF
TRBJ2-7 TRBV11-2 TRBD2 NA TGTGCCAGCAGTAGGACTAGCGGGATCGAGCAGTACTTC CASSRTSGIEQYF
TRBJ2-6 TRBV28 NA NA TGTGCCAGCAGTATGGTACTTGAGGTATATGGGGCCAACGTCCTGACTTTC CASSMVLEVYGANVLTF
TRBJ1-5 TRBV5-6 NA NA TGTGCCAGCAGCTTGGCGGGGGGGGATCAGCCCCAGCATTTT CASSLAGGDQPQHF
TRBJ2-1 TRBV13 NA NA TGTGCCAGCAGCTTAGGAAGAGCCATCGATGAGCAGTTCTTC CASSLGRAIDEQFF
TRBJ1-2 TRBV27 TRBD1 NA TGTGCCAGCGCCTCCCGGACAGGGAGTAATGGCTACACCTTC CASASRTGSNGYTF
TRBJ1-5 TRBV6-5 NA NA TGTGCCAGCAGTCCCCAGGGCGGTGGCAATCAGCCCCAGCATTTT CASSPQGGGNQPQHF
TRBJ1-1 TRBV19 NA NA TGTGCCAGTAGGCCGGGACACGAGGGCTCCACTGAAGCTTTCTTT CASRPGHEGSTEAFF
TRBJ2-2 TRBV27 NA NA TGTGCCAGCAGTTTATATGGCGGGACGAACACCGGGGAGCTGTTTTTT CASSLYGGTNTGELFF
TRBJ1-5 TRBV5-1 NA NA TGCGCCAGCAGCTTGGCAGGAAATAGCAATCAGCCCCAGCATTTT CASSLAGNSNQPQHF
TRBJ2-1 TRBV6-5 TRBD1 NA TGTGCCAGCAGTTACGGACAGGGGAATGAGCAGTTCTTC CASSYGQGNEQFF
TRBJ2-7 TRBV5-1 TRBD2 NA TGCGCCAGCAGCTTGGCCCCTAGCGGGAGTTACGAGCAGTACTTC CASSLAPSGSYEQYF
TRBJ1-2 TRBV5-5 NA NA TGTGCCAGCAGCATAGAAGGACAGCTTGACGACTATGGCTACACCTTC CASSIEGQLDDYGYTF
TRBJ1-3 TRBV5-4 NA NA TGTGCCAGCAGCCAGGGGACAACTCGAACTGGAAACACCATATATTTT CASSQGTTRTGNTIYF
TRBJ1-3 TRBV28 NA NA TGTGCCAGCAGTTTCGGGACATTCGGGGACACCATATATTTT CASSFGTFGDTIYF
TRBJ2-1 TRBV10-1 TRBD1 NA TGCGCCAGCGGCCTGACAGGGTTCGGTGAGCAGTTCTTC CASGLTGFGEQFF
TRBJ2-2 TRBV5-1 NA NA TGCGCCAGCAGCTTGGCCGGTATAGGGGCCACCGGGGAGCTGTTTTTT CASSLAGIGATGELFF
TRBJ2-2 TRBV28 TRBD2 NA TGTGCCAGCAGTCCCCCGGTAGCGGGAGACCTCACCGGGGAGCTGTTTTTT CASSPPVAGDLTGELFF
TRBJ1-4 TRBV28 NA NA TGTGCCAGCAGACAGGTTGGGGGTGAAAAACTGTTTTTT CASRQVGGEKLFF
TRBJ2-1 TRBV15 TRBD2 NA TGTGCCACCAGCAGGGAACTAGCGGGAGGGCCCTACAATGAGCAGTTCTTC CATSRELAGGPYNEQFF
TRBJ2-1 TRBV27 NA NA TGTGCCAGCAGAAGCGCTTATGAGCAGTTCTTC CASRSAYEQFF
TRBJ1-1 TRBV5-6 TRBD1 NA TGTGCCAGCAGCTTGGAAGGGGGCGACGGTACTGAAGCTTTCTTT CASSLEGGDGTEAFF
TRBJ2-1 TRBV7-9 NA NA TGTGCCAGCGGGGTGGTTCGGGGCGACAATGAGCAGTTCTTC CASGVVRGDNEQFF
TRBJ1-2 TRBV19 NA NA TGTGCCAGTAGTATCGACCCAACTAACTATGGCTACACCTTC CASSIDPTNYGYTF
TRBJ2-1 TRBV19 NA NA TGTGCCAGTAGTATAGAAGTGGGGCGGCGTGAGCAGTTCTTC CASSIEVGRREQFF
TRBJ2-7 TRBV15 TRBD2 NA TGTGCCACCAGCACCCCTGGGGGGGAACCGAGCTCCTACGAGCAGTACTTC CATSTPGGEPSSYEQYF
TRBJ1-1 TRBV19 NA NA TGTGCCAGTAGGGATTCTCTGGACAATCCTGAAGCTTTCTTT CASRDSLDNPEAFF
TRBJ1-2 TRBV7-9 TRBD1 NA TGTGCCAGCAGCACTGGGACAGATGACTATGGCTACACCTTC CASSTGTDDYGYTF
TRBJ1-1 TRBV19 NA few TGTGCCAGTAGTATTACGACAGAAGCTTTCTTT CASSITTEAFF
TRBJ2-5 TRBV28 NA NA TGTGCCAGCAGTTTGATGGAACGGGGAGAGACCCAGTACTTC CASSLMERGETQYF
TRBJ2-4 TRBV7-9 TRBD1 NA TGTGCCAGCAGCTTAGCGGGACAGATTCACATTCAGTACTTC CASSLAGQIHIQYF
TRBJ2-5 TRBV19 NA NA TGTGCCAGTAGTATTGACGGAGAAGAGACCCAGTACTTC CASSIDGEETQYF
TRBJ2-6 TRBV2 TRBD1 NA TGTGCCAGTGGACAGGGGCGCGGGGCCGGGGCCAACGTCCTGACTTTC CASGQGRGAGANVLTF
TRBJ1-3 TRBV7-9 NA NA TGTGCCAGCAGCCCGGGACGGTCCTTCTCTGGAAACACCATATATTTT CASSPGRSFSGNTIYF
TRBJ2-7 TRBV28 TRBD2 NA TGTGCCAGCAGTCCCATAGCGGGAGGGCCCCCCTACGAGCAGTACTTC CASSPIAGGPPYEQYF
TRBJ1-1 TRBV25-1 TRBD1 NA TGTGCCAGCAGATACCGGGACAGAGATGAAGCTTTCTTT CASRYRDRDEAFF
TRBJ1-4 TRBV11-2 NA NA TGTGCCAGCAGCATATCAATCTGGGGCAACAATGAAAAACTGTTTTTT CASSISIWGNNEKLFF
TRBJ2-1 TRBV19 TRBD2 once TGTGCCAGTAGTATAATCCCTCCCCTTGTAGCGGGGGGGAGCTCCTACAATGAGCAGTTCTTC CASSIIPPLVAGGSSYNEQFF
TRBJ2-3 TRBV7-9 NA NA TGTGCCAGCAGCCCAGGTGCAGGGGTAGGAGATACGCAGTATTTT CASSPGAGVGDTQYF
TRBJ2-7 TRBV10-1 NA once TGCGCCAGCAGTGAGTCGACGAGGGGGGACGAGCAGTACTTC CASSESTRGDEQYF
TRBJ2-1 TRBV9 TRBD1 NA TGTGCCAGCACCACCGGGACAGATTCAGCAGAGGAGCAGTTCTTC CASTTGTDSAEEQFF
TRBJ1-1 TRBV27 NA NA TGTGCCAGCAGTTTATTCACTGAAGCTTTCTTT CASSLFTEAFF
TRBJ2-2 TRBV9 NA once TGTGCCAGCAGCGCCTATTTGGGGGGATACACCGGGGAGCTGTTTTTT CASSAYLGGYTGELFF
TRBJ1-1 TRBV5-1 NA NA TGCGCCAGCGCGGGGATAAACACTGAAGCTTTCTTT CASAGINTEAFF
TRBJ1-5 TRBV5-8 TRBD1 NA TGTGCCAGCAGTAAACTGACAGGGGATCGGAGCAATCAGCCCCAGCATTTT CASSKLTGDRSNQPQHF
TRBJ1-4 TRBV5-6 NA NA TGTGCCAGCAGCAGGGACACAAATGAAAAACTGTTTTTT CASSRDTNEKLFF
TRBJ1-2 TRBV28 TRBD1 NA TGTGCCAGCAGTTTCCTCAGGGGGAACTATGGCTACACCTTC CASSFLRGNYGYTF
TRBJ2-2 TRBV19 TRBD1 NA TGTGCCAGTACGGACAGGGAGGTCAGCGGGGAGCTGTTTTTT CASTDREVSGELFF
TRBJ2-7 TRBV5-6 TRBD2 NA TGTGCCAGCAGCTTGAGGGCTAGCGGGAGGGACTACGAGCAGTACTTC CASSLRASGRDYEQYF
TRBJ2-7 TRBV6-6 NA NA TGTGCCAGCAGCCTCTCCGTCGGGCGGTTCTCCTACGAGCAGTACTTC CASSLSVGRFSYEQYF
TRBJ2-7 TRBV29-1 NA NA TGCAGCGCCACCGAGAGCTCCTACGAGCAGTACTTC CSATESSYEQYF